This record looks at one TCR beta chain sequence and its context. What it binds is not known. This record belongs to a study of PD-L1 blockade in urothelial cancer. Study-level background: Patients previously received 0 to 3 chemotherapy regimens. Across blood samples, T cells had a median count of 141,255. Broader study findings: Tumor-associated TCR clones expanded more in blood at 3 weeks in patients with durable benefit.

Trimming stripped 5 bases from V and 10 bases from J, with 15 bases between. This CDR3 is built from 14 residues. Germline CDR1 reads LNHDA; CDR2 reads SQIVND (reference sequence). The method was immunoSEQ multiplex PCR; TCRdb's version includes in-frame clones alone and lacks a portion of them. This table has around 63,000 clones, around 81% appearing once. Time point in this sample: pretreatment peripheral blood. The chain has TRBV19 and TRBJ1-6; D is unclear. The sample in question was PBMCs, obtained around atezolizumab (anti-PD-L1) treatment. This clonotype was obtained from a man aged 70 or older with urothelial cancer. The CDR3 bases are TGTGCCAGTAGTGAAAACTCACCGTCCTCACCCCTCCACTTT. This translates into CASSENSPSSPLHF.